This TCR beta chain was sequenced during a study of OX40 agonist ivuxolimab in advanced cancers. Study-level information: Dose-escalation cases comprised hepatocellular carcinoma, melanoma, renal cell or head and neck cancer. Three patients had partial responses: one hepatocellular carcinoma, two cutaneous melanoma. Study observations and caveats: CD4+ and CD8+ blood T cells expanded clonally by week 6 at 0.1 to 3.0 mg/kg. Averaged across samples, CD8+ T cells carried more expanded clones than CD4+ did.

Assay used: immunoSEQ multiplex PCR; TCRdb lists only in-frame clones, some missing. The table lists 40,000 to 45,000 clones, less than 90% of them singletons. The CDR3 runs 15 residues. V lost 8 bases and J 2 bases, leaving 15 bases between the germline ends. Germline CDR1 is MNHNS and CDR2 is SASEGT. About this clone: Its matching antigen is unknown.

The source is an adult with an advanced solid tumor such as melanoma, head and neck, liver or kidney cancer. This specimen consisted of CD4+ or CD8+ T cells sorted from blood, obtained in a trial of the OX40 agonist ivuxolimab. This chain links TRBV6-1 with TRBJ1-4, with TRBD1 as a possible D gene (6 bases). This chain's CDR3 is CASYQGQSTNEKLFF. The CDR3 nucleotides read TGTGCCAGCTATCAAGGACAGTCGACTAATGAAAAACTGTTTTTT.